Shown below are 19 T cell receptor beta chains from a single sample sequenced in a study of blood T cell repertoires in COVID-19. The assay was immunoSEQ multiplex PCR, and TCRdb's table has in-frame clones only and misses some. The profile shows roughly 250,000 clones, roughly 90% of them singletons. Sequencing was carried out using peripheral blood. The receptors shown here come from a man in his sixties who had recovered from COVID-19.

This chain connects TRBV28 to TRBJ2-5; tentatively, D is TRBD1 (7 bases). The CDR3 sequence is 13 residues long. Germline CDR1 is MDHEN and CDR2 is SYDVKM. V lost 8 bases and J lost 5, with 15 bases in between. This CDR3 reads CASLSGGSETQYF. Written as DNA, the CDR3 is TGTGCCAGCCTGTCAGGGGGGTCGGAGACCCAGTACTTC.

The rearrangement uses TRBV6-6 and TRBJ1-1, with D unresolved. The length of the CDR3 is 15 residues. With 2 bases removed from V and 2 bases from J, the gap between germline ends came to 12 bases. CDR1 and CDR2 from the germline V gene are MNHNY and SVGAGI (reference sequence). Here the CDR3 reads CASSYTRVINTEAFF. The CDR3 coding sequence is TGTGCCAGCAGTTACACCCGGGTTATCAACACTGAAGCTTTCTTT.

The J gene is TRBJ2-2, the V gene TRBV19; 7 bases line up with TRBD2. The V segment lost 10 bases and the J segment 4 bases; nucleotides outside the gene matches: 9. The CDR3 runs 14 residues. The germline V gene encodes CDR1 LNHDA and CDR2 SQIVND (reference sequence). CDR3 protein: CATDPSGATGELFF. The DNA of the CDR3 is TGTGCCACCGACCCCAGCGGGGCCACCGGGGAGCTGTTTTTT.

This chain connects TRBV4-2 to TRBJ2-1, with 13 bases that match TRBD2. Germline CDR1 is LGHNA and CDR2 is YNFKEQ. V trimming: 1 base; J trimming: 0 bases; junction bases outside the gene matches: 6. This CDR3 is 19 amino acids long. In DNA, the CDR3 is TGTGCCAGCAGCCAAGGGACTAGCGGGGGACCCAGCTCCTACAATGAGCAGTTCTTC. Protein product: CASSQGTSGGPSSYNEQFF.

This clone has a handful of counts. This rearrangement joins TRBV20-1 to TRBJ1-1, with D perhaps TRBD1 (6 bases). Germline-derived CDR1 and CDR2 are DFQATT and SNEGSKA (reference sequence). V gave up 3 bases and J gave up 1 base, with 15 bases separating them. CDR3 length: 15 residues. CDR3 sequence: CSASPPGVANTEAFF. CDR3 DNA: TGCAGTGCTAGTCCCCCAGGGGTGGCGAACACTGAAGCTTTCTTT.

Here the CDR3 reads CASSPRGGTAYEQYF. DNA of the CDR3: TGTGCCAGCAGCCCCCGGGGGGGGACAGCCTACGAGCAGTACTTC. The V gene is TRBV7-6, the J gene TRBJ2-7; D possibly corresponds to TRBD2 (8 bases). Trimming left V 5 bases short and J 2 bases short, with 16 bases between. The germline V gene has CDR1 SGHVS and CDR2 FNYEAQ. The CDR3 has 15 amino acids.

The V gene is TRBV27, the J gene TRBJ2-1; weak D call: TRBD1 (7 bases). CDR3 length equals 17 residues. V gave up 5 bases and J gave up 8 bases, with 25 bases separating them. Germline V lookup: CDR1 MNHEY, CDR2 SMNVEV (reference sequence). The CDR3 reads CASSVQNQGGTFHEQFF. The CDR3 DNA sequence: TGTGCCAGCAGTGTTCAAAACCAGGGGGGCACCTTCCATGAGCAGTTCTTC.

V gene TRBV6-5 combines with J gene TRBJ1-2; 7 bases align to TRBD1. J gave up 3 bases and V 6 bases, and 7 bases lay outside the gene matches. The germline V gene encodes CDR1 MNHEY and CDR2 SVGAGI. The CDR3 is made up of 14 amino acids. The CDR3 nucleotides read TGTGCCAGCAGCCTACTCACAGGGGACTATGGCTACACCTTC. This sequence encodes CASSLLTGDYGYTF.

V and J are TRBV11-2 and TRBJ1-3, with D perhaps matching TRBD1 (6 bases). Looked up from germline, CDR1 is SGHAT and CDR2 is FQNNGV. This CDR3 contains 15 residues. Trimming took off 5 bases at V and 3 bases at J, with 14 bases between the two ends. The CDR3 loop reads CASSRQEAVGNTIYF. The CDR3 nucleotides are TGTGCCAGCAGCAGACAGGAAGCGGTTGGAAACACCATATATTTT.

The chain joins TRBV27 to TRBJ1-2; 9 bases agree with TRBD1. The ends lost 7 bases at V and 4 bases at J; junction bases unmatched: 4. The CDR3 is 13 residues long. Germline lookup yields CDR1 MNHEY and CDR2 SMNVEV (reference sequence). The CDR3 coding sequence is TGTGCCAGCACCGACAGGGGGGGCTATGGCTACACCTTC. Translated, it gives CASTDRGGYGYTF.

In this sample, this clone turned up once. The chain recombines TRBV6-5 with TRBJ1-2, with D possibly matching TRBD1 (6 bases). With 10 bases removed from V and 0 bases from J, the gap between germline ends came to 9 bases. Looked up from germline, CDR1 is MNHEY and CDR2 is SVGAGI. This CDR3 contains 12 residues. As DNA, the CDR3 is TGTGCCACGGGGACACCTAACTATGGCTACACCTTC. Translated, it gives CATGTPNYGYTF.

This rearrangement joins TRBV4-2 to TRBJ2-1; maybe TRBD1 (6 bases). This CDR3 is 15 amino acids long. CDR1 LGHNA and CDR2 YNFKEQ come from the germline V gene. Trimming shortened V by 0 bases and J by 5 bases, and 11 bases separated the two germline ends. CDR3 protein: CASSQDPGENNEQFF. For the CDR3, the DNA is TGTGCCAGCAGCCAAGATCCAGGGGAAAACAATGAGCAGTTCTTC.

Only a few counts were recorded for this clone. The CDR3 region is CASSPGQISYNSPLHF. The CDR3 coding sequence is TGCGCCAGCAGCCCGGGACAGATATCCTATAATTCACCCCTCCACTTT. The chain carries TRBV4-1 and TRBJ1-6; 7 positions agree with TRBD1. Germline V lookup: CDR1 MGHRA, CDR2 YSYEKL. The CDR3 sequence is 16 residues long. The trim removed 4 bases at V and 1 base at J, leaving 4 bases unmatched.

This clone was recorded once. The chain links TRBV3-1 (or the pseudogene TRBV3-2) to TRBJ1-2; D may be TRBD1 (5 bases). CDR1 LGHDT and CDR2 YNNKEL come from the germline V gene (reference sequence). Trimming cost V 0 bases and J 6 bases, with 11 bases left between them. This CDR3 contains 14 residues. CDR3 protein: CASSQEGRGHGYTF. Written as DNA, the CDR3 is TGTGCCAGCAGCCAAGAGGGGAGGGGCCATGGCTACACCTTC.

CDR3 in amino acids: CASRTLQGDYGYTF. In DNA, the CDR3 is TGTGCCAGCAGGACTCTCCAGGGGGACTATGGCTACACCTTC. This chain joins TRBV7-9 and TRBJ1-2; 7 bases are shared with TRBD1. The CDR3 length is 14 residues. V was clipped by 6 bases and J by 3 bases; unmatched bases: 7. Per the germline V gene, CDR1 is SEHNR and CDR2 is FQNEAQ (reference sequence).

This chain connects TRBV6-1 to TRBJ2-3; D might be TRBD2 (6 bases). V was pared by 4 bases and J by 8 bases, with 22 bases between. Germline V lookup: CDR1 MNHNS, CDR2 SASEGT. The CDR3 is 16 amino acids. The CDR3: CASSARSGTGAGTQYF. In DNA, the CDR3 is TGTGCCAGCAGTGCCAGATCCGGGACTGGGGCAGGTACGCAGTATTTT.

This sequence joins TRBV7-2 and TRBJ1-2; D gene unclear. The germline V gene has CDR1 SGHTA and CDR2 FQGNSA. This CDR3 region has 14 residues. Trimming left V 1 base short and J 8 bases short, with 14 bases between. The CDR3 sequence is CASSLGSRVRGYTF. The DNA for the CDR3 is TGTGCCAGCAGCTTAGGGTCGAGGGTGAGGGGCTACACCTTC.

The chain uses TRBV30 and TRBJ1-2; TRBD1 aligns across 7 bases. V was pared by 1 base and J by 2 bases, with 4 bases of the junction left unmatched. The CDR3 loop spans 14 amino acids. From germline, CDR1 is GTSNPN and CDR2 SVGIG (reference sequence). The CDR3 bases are TGTGCCTGGAGTGCCGGGACAGCCAACTATGGCTACACCTTC. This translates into CAWSAGTANYGYTF.

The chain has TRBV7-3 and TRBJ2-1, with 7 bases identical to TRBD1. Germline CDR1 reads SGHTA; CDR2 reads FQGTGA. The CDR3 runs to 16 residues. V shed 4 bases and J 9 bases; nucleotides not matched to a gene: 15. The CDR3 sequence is CASSSTQGFGGSEQFF. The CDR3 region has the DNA TGTGCCAGCAGCTCAACACAGGGGTTCGGTGGATCTGAGCAGTTCTTC.